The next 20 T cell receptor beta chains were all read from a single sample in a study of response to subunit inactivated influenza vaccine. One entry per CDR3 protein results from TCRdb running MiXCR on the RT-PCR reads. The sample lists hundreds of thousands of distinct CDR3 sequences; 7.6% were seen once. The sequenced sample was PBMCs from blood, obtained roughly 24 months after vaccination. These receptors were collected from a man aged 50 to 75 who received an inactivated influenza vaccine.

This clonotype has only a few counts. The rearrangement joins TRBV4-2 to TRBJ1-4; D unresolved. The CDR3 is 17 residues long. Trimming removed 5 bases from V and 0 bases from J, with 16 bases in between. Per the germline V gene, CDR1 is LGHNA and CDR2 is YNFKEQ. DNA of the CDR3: TGTGCCAGCAGCGGATCCCTCACCGATCCAACTAATGAAAAACTGTTTTTT. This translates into CASSGSLTDPTNEKLFF.

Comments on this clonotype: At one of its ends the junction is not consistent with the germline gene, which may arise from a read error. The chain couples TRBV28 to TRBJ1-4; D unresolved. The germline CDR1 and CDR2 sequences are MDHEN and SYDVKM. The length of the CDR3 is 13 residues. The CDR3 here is CASGLGLGEKLFF. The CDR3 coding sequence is TGTGCCAGCGGTTTAGGGCTTGGGGAAAAACTGTTTTTT.

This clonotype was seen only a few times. CDR3 DNA: TGTGCCAGCAGCCAAGATCTGTCGGGGGTTGGAGATACGCAGTATTTT. Protein product: CASSQDLSGVGDTQYF. The chain has TRBV4-2 and TRBJ2-3; possible D gene TRBD2, 6 bases. V was cut by 0 bases and J by 5 bases, with 15 bases left in between. The germline gives CDR1 LGHNA, CDR2 YNFKEQ. The CDR3 runs 16 residues.

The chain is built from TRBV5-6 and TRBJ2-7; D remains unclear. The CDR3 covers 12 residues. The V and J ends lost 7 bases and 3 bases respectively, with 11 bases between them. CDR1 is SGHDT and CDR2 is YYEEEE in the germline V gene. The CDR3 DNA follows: TGTGCCAGCGGGCCCTCGGACTACGAGCAGTACTTC. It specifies CASGPSDYEQYF.

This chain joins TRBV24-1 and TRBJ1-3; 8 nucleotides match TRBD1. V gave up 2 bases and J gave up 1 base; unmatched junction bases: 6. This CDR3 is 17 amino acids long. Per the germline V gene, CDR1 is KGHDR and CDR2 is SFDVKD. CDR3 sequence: CATSDSGTGGSGNTIYF. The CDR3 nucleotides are TGTGCCACCAGTGATTCCGGGACAGGCGGTTCTGGAAACACCATATATTTT.

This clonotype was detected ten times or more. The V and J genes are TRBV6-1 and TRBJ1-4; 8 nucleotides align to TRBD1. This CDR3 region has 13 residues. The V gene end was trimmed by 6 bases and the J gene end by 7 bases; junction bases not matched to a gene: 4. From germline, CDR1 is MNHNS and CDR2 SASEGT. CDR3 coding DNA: TGTGCCAGCAGCACAGGGGGTGTTGAAAAACTGTTTTTT. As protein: CASSTGGVEKLFF.

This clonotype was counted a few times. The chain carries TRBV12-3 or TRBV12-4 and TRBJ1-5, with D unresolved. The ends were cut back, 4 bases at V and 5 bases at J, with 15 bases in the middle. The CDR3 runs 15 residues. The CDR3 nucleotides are TGTGCCAGCAGTTGGGGAATCATGAGGGATCAGCCCCAGCATTTT. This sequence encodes CASSWGIMRDQPQHF.

In DNA, the CDR3 is TGTGCCAGCAGTGGGGACTCACTAGCCAAAAACATTCAGTACTTC. This encodes CASSGDSLAKNIQYF. The genes are TRBV2 and TRBJ2-4, with D possibly being TRBD2 (6 bases). V gave up 4 bases and J gave up 0 bases, with 10 bases separating them. CDR1 SNHLY and CDR2 FYNNEI come from the germline V gene. There are 15 residues in the CDR3.

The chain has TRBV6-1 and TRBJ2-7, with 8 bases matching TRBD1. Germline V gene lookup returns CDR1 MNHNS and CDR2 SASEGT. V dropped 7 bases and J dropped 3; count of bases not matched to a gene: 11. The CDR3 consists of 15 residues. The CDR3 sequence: CASTQTLTGGYEQYF. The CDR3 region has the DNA TGTGCCAGCACTCAAACACTCACAGGGGGCTACGAGCAGTACTTC.

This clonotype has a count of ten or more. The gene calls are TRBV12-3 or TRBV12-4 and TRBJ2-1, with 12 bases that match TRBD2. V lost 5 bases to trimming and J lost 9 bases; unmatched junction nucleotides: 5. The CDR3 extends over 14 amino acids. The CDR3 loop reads CASSPSGRGAEQFF. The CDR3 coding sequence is TGTGCCAGCAGTCCTAGCGGGAGGGGGGCTGAGCAGTTCTTC.

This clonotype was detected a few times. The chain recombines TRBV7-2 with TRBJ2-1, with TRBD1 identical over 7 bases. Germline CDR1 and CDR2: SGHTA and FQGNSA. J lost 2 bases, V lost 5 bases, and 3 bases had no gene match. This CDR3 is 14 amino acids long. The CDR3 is CASSGQETYNEQFF. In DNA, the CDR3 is TGTGCCAGCAGCGGACAGGAGACCTACAATGAGCAGTTCTTC.

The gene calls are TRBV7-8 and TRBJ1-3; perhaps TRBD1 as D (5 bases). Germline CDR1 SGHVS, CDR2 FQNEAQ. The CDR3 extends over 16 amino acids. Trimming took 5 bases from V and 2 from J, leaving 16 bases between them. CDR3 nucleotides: TGTGCCAGCAGCATTCTCTCCCTGGGGGCTGGAAACACCATATATTTT. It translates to CASSILSLGAGNTIYF.

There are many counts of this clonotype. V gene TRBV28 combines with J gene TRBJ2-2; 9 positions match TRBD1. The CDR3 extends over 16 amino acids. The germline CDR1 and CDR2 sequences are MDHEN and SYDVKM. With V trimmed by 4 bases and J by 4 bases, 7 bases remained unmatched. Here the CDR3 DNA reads TGTGCCAGCAGTTCCACCGGGACAGGGCTCACCGGGGAGCTGTTTTTT. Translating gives CASSSTGTGLTGELFF.

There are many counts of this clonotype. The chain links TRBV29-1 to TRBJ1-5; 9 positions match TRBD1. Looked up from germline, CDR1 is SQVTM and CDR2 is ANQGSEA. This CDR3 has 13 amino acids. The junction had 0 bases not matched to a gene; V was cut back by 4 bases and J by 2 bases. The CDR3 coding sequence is TGCAGCGTTGGGACAGGGGGCAATCAGCCCCAGCATTTT. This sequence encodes CSVGTGGNQPQHF.

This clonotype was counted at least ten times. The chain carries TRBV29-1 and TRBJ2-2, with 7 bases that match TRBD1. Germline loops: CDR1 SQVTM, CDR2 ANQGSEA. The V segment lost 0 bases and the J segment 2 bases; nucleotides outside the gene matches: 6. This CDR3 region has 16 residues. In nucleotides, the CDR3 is TGCAGCGTTGAAGATCGCAGGACAGGAAACACCGGGGAGCTGTTTTTT. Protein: CSVEDRRTGNTGELFF.

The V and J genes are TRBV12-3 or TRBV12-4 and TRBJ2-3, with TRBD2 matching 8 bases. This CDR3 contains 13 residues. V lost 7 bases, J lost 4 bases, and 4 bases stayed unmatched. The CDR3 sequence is CASNSGLADTQYF. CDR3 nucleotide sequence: TGTGCCAGCAACTCGGGACTAGCAGATACGCAGTATTTT.

The CDR3 DNA follows: TGTGCCAGCAGCTTGGGAGGGACAGGATATCCCGGGGAGCTGTTTTTT. This sequence encodes CASSLGGTGYPGELFF. V gene TRBV5-8 combines with J gene TRBJ2-2; 8 positions match TRBD1. The V segment lost 0 bases and the J segment 6 bases; nucleotides outside the gene matches: 7. This CDR3 is 16 amino acids long. From germline, CDR1 is SGHTS and CDR2 YDEGEE.

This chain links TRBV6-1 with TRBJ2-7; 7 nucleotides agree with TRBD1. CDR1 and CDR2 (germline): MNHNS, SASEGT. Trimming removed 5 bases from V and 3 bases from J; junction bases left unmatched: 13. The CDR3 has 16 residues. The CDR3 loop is CASSTSTGTVLYEQYF. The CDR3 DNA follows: TGTGCCAGCAGTACCTCAACCGGGACAGTACTCTACGAGCAGTACTTC.

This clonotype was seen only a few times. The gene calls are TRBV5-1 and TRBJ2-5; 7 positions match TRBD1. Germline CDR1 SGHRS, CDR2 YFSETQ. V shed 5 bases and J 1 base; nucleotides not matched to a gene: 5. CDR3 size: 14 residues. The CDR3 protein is CASRFGTAQETQYF. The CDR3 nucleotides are TGCGCCAGCAGGTTTGGGACAGCCCAAGAGACCCAGTACTTC.

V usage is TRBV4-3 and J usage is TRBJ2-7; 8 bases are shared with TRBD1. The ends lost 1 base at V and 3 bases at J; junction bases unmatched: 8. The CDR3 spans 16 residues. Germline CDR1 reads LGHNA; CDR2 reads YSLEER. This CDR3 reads CASSQGTGQAGYEQYF. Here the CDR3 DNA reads TGCGCCAGCAGCCAAGGAACGGGACAGGCTGGCTACGAGCAGTACTTC.